Listed below are T cell receptor beta chains from one sample, sequenced in a study of blood T cell repertoires in COVID-19. Generated by immunoSEQ multiplex PCR, the TCRdb table keeps only in-frame clones and is missing some. The profile covers roughly 140,000 clones, with roughly three quarters appearing a single time and roughly 8.6% taken by the ten largest. The sample taken for sequencing was peripheral blood. The receptors originated from a man aged 50 to 60 with active or convalescent COVID-19. CDR3s include the opening cysteine and the closing phenylalanine or tryptophan. A D gene is named only where the DNA matches it firmly. The size field is filled for only some rows; it gives once, few, many or a size class.

>TRBV28|12|-|-|TRBJ1-2
TGTGCCAGCAGTTTTGGACTTCGGGGCTACACCTTC
CASSFGLRGYTF
>TRBV6-5|15|TRBD1|-|TRBJ2-1
TGTGCCAGCAGTTCCCGGGACAGGGGCTACAATGAGCAGTTCTTC
CASSSRDRGYNEQFF
>TRBV11-2|16|TRBD2|-|TRBJ2-1
TGTGCCAGCAGCTTATCGAATAGCGGGAGGGCGATTGAGCAGTTCTTC
CASSLSNSGRAIEQFF
>TRBV19|12|-|-|TRBJ1-1
TGTGCCAGTAGTATACGGGGTCTTGAAGCTTTCTTT
CASSIRGLEAFF
>TRBV5-1|15|TRBD1|-|TRBJ2-7
TGCGCCAGCAGCTTGGGGACAGGGCGTTACTACGAGCAGTACTTC
CASSLGTGRYYEQYF
>TRBV6-6|12|-|-|TRBJ2-3
TGTGCCAGCAGTCTGACGGACAATACGCAGTATTTT
CASSLTDNTQYF
>TRBV6-5|13|TRBD1|few|TRBJ1-4
TGTGCCAGCAGTTACGACAGGGATGAAAAACTGTTTTTT
CASSYDRDEKLFF
>TRBV7-2|16|TRBD2|-|TRBJ2-3
TGTGCCAGCAGCTTACCAGCGGGAGGTTTAACAGATACGCAGTATTTT
CASSLPAGGLTDTQYF
>TRBV28|19|TRBD1|few|TRBJ1-1
TGTGCCGGCCAGTCAGATCGGGAGGGTTGGGACAGCATGAACACTGAAGCTTTCTTT
CAGQSDREGWDSMNTEAFF
>TRBV9|16|TRBD1|-|TRBJ2-3
TGTGCCAGCAGCGACCGACAGGGGGCTATGACAGATACGCAGTATTTT
CASSDRQGAMTDTQYF
>TRBV3-1/TRBV3-2|12|-|-|TRBJ2-7
TGTGCCAGCAGCCAACCCCGGTGGGAGCAGTACTTC
CASSQPRWEQYF
>TRBV28|15|-|once|TRBJ1-5
TGTGCCAGCACCTTAGGGGGATTCGGGAATCAGCCCCAGCATTTT
CASTLGGFGNQPQHF
>TRBV6-5|11|-|-|TRBJ2-1
TGTGCCAGCAGGCCCGGGACAGAGCAGTTCTTC
CASRPGTEQFF
>TRBV5-1|15|TRBD1|once|TRBJ2-5
TGCGCCAGCAGCTTGGCTGCAGGGGGCGGGAAGACCCAGTACTTC
CASSLAAGGGKTQYF
>TRBV19|11|-|-|TRBJ2-1
TGTGCCAGTAGGAACTCCAATGAGCAGTTCTTC
CASRNSNEQFF
>TRBV15|14|TRBD2|once|TRBJ2-2
TGTGCCACGGGGGCGGGAGGGAACACCGGGGAGCTGTTTTTT
CATGAGGNTGELFF
>TRBV5-1|12|-|-|TRBJ2-7
TGCGCCAGCAGCTTGAAGGGGAACGAGCAGTACTTC
CASSLKGNEQYF
>TRBV9|16|TRBD2|-|TRBJ2-3
TGTGCCAGCAGCGCCTGGACTAGCGGGAGGTCAGATACGCAGTATTTT
CASSAWTSGRSDTQYF
>TRBV5-1|13|-|-|TRBJ1-1
TGCGCCAGCAGCAACTACTTAAACACTGAAGCTTTCTTT
CASSNYLNTEAFF
>TRBV28|16|-|-|TRBJ1-4
TGTGCCAGCAGCCAAGGGGTCACAAGGACTAATGAAAAACTGTTTTTT
CASSQGVTRTNEKLFF
>TRBV7-8|13|-|-|TRBJ2-7
TGTGCCAGCAGCTTAGGGACTGCGGGGGAGCAGTACTTC
CASSLGTAGEQYF
>TRBV28|16|-|-|TRBJ1-4
TGTGCCAGCAGATCCCCCGGGGAGGGGGCTAATGAAAAACTGTTTTTT
CASRSPGEGANEKLFF
>TRBV3-1/TRBV3-2|13|-|-|TRBJ2-5
TGTGCCAGTACCACCCAGGCGAGAGAGACCCAGTACTTC
CASTTQARETQYF
>TRBV7-2|16|TRBD2|once|TRBJ2-1
TGTGCCAGCAGCTTGACTAGCGGGAGTCGAGGAAATGAGCAGTTCTTC
CASSLTSGSRGNEQFF
>TRBV10-1|14|-|-|TRBJ1-3
TGCGCCAGCAGTCCTTCTACTTCTGGAAACACCATATATTTT
CASSPSTSGNTIYF
>TRBV6-5|14|-|-|TRBJ1-3
TGTGCCAGCAGTTACGGGGGGAGATCAAACACCATATATTTT
CASSYGGRSNTIYF
>TRBV24-1|14|TRBD1|-|TRBJ2-1
TGTGCCACCAGTGAGTTGGGACAGGGGGATGAGCAGTTCTTC
CATSELGQGDEQFF
>TRBV7-9|14|TRBD2|-|TRBJ2-7
TGTGCCAGCAGCCCCACTAGCGGGATCTACGAGCAGTACTTC
CASSPTSGIYEQYF
>TRBV28|14|TRBD1|-|TRBJ2-1
TGTGCCAGCACCCCTCTAGACAGGGGTACGGCTCGGTTCTTC
CASTPLDRGTARFF
>TRBV19|15|TRBD1|-|TRBJ1-5
TGTGCCAGTAGTGGGGACAGATATAGCAATCAGCCCCAGCATTTT
CASSGDRYSNQPQHF